The 11 T cell receptor beta chains below come from one sample, sequenced in a study of blood T cell repertoires in COVID-19. The data were produced by immunoSEQ multiplex PCR, yet TCRdb's version contains in-frame clones alone and is incomplete. The table lists roughly 570,000 clones, about 89% of them singletons. Specimen: peripheral blood. The receptors derive from a woman aged 45 to 65 with COVID-19, enrolled during active disease.

The rearrangement links TRBV5-6 to TRBJ2-4, with D unresolved. Germline V gives CDR1 SGHDT, CDR2 YYEEEE. The V gene lost 3 bases and the J gene lost 10 bases, with 11 bases spanning the gap. This CDR3 contains 12 residues. The CDR3 nucleotides read TGTGCCAGCAGCTCTAACCCGGTGATTCAGTACTTC. The encoded protein is CASSSNPVIQYF. The whole variable domain, remainder taken from reference TRBV5-6 and TRBJ2-4, is DAGVTQSPTHLIKTRGQQVTLRCSPKSGHDTVSWYQQALGQGPQFIFQYYEEEERQRGNFPDRFSGHQFPNYSSELNVNALLLGDSALYLCASSSNPVIQYFGAGTRLSVL.

CDR3 amino acids: CASSKGLAVSYEQYF. Here the CDR3 DNA reads TGTGCCAGCAGTAAGGGACTAGCGGTCTCCTACGAGCAGTACTTC. This rearrangement joins TRBV6-5 to TRBJ2-7, with 11 bases matching TRBD2. The CDR3 has 15 residues. Trimming at V came to 5 bases and at J to 0 bases, leaving 3 bases not matched to a gene. CDR1 and CDR2 from the germline V gene are MNHEY and SVGAGI.

The chain recombines TRBV14 with TRBJ2-7; 11 bases are a match to TRBD1. This CDR3 region has 14 residues. V was clipped by 4 bases and J by 1 base; unmatched bases: 0. Germline values: CDR1 SGHDN, CDR2 FVKESK. In DNA form, the CDR3 reads TGTGCCAGCAGCCGGGACAGGGGGTCCTACGAGCAGTACTTC. This gives the protein CASSRDRGSYEQYF. The full variable domain, in which reference TRBV14 and TRBJ2-7 provide the parts outside the CDR3, is EAGVTQFPSHSVIEKGQTVTLRCDPISGHDNLYWYRRVMGKEIKFLLHFVKESKQDESGMPNNRFLAERTGGTYSTLKVQPAELEDSGVYFCASSRDRGSYEQYFGPGTRLTVT.

The CDR3 DNA reads as TGTGCCAGCAGTAGCCCAGGGGGCCCCTCTGGGGCCAACGTCCTGACTTTC. Protein sequence: CASSSPGGPSGANVLTF. This chain uses TRBV28 with TRBJ2-6, with 8 bases fitting TRBD1. The J segment lost 0 bases and the V segment lost 5 bases, leaving 6 bases of the junction unmatched. The V gene's germline CDR1 is MDHEN and CDR2 SYDVKM. The CDR3 consists of 17 residues.

The chain has TRBV6-5 and TRBJ2-1, with D unclear. Germline V gene sequence: CDR1 MNHEY, CDR2 SVGAGI. The CDR3 extends over 15 amino acids. Trimming removed 5 bases from V and 7 bases from J, with 18 bases in between. The CDR3 nucleotides read TGTGCCAGCAGTAACCGACGTACTGACTGGAATGAGCAGTTCTTC. As protein: CASSNRRTDWNEQFF.

The rearrangement uses TRBV4-2 and TRBJ2-2, with a possible D match to TRBD1 (6 bases). The CDR3 has 17 amino acids. The V end was cut by 4 bases, the J end by 1 base, with 16 bases between. Germline values: CDR1 LGHNA, CDR2 YNFKEQ. CDR3 nucleotides: TGTGCCAGCAGCCCGCACTTACAGGGTTTGAACACCGGGGAGCTGTTTTTT. Amino acid sequence: CASSPHLQGLNTGELFF.

The chain combines TRBV2 with TRBJ1-5; TRBD1 might be the D (6 bases). V was pared by 8 bases and J by 4 bases, with 12 bases between. The CDR3 sequence is 13 residues long. Germline V gene sequence: CDR1 SNHLY, CDR2 FYNNEI. The CDR3 spells CASHRVLNQPQHF. Written as DNA, the CDR3 is TGTGCCAGCCACAGGGTTTTAAATCAGCCCCAGCATTTT.

This rearrangement joins TRBV3-1 (or the pseudogene TRBV3-2) to TRBJ1-2, with 7 bases lining up with TRBD1. Germline-derived CDR1 and CDR2 are LGHDT and YNNKEL (reference sequence). The ends lost 1 base at V and 8 bases at J; junction bases unmatched: 16. This CDR3 spans 17 amino acids. The CDR3 region is CASSQGSFTGQNYGYTF. Written as DNA, the CDR3 is TGTGCCAGCAGCCAAGGTTCGTTTACGGGACAGAATTACGGCTACACCTTC.

V is TRBV19 and J is TRBJ1-2; 8 positions agree with TRBD1. Germline V CDR1 and CDR2: LNHDA, SQIVND (reference sequence). CDR3 length: 15 amino acids. V was pared by 8 bases and J by 4 bases, with 12 bases of the junction left unmatched. CDR3 DNA: TGTGCCAGTTGGGCGCTTGACAGGGGATCCTATGGCTACACCTTC. It codes for CASWALDRGSYGYTF.

The rearrangement uses TRBV19 and TRBJ2-3; 9 bases align to TRBD1. J was trimmed by 4 bases and V by 5 bases; bases with no gene match: 7. Per germline, CDR1 LNHDA and CDR2 SQIVND (reference sequence). The CDR3 runs to 15 residues. DNA for the CDR3: TGTGCCAGTAGTCTGGACAGGGGACTTCCAGATACGCAGTATTTT. This gives the protein CASSLDRGLPDTQYF.

The rearrangement joins TRBV24-1 to TRBJ2-1, with 10 bases that match TRBD1. Per germline, CDR1 KGHDR and CDR2 SFDVKD. The V segment lost 3 bases and the J segment 7 bases; nucleotides outside the gene matches: 5. The CDR3 consists of 15 residues. CDR3 residues: CATSDRLGQGNEQFF. The CDR3 region has the DNA TGTGCCACCAGTGATCGACTGGGACAGGGGAATGAGCAGTTCTTC.